This entry lists 25 T cell receptor beta chains sequenced from one sample in a study of cytomegalovirus exposure and HLA in healthy donors. The study ran its PCR with 60 Vbeta and 13 Jbeta primers. Measured with immunoSEQ multiplex PCR; TCRdb has only the in-frame clones, and not every one. The sample carries a few hundred thousand clones, roughly four fifths recorded once. Sample: PBMCs. The origin of the receptors is a woman between 40 and 55 years old in good health and CMV-seropositive.

The chain is built from TRBV5-6 and TRBJ2-7; perhaps TRBD1 as D (6 bases). Trimming cost V 4 bases and J 1 base, with 15 bases left between them. CDR3 length: 15 amino acids. Germline values: CDR1 SGHDT, CDR2 YYEEEE. CDR3 residues: CASSSNRVPSYEQYF. The DNA for the CDR3 is TGTGCCAGCAGCAGTAACAGGGTTCCGTCCTACGAGCAGTACTTC.

This rearrangement joins TRBV28 to TRBJ2-1; the match to TRBD2 covers 10 bases. The trim removed 6 bases at V and 2 bases at J, leaving 7 bases unmatched. Germline CDR1 and CDR2: MDHEN and SYDVKM. The CDR3 consists of 16 residues. The CDR3 is CASRPSGRIPYNEQFF. The CDR3 DNA follows: TGTGCCAGCAGACCTAGCGGGAGAATCCCCTACAATGAGCAGTTCTTC.

The chain recombines TRBV6-6 with TRBJ2-7, with D possibly TRBD2 on 5 matching bases. The germline V gene encodes CDR1 MNHNY and CDR2 SVGAGI (reference sequence). V was cut by 0 bases and J by 2 bases, with 8 bases left in between. The CDR3 is 14 residues long. CDR3 nucleotide sequence: TGTGCCAGCAGTTACTCCGCGGGTACCTACGAGCAGTACTTC. Its protein is CASSYSAGTYEQYF.

The chain is built from TRBV28 and TRBJ2-7, with 10 bases that match TRBD2. CDR1 and CDR2 from the germline V gene are MDHEN and SYDVKM. CDR3 length: 17 amino acids. V was clipped by 3 bases and J by 0 bases; unmatched bases: 8. The CDR3 nucleotides are TGTGCCAGCAGTTTCTTGGCCGGACTAGCGGTCTCCTACGAGCAGTACTTC. Amino acid sequence: CASSFLAGLAVSYEQYF. The full variable domain, its missing parts supplied by reference TRBV28 and TRBJ2-7, is DVKVTQSSRYLVKRTGEKVFLECVQDMDHENMFWYRQDPGLGLRLIYFSYDVKMKEKGDIPEGYSVSREKKERFSLILESASTNQTSMYLCASSFLAGLAVSYEQYFGPGTRLTVT.

The V call is TRBV4-3, the J call TRBJ2-3; D is unresolved. This CDR3 is built from 13 residues. Germline assignment: CDR1 LGHNA and CDR2 YSLEER. V lost 2 bases, J lost 5 bases, and 8 bases lay in between. CDR3 DNA sequence: TGCGCCAGCAGCCAAATTAGTCGAGATACGCAGTATTTT. It specifies CASSQISRDTQYF.

The chain uses TRBV7-2 and TRBJ2-1; TRBD1 is a possible D gene (5 bases). The ends were cut back, 4 bases at V and 6 bases at J, with 13 bases in the middle. Germline-derived CDR1 and CDR2 are SGHTA and FQGNSA. This CDR3 region has 14 residues. The CDR3 DNA sequence: TGTGCCAGCAGCTACGGCAGGGTGAGCAATGAGCAGTTCTTC. Amino acid sequence: CASSYGRVSNEQFF.

This chain connects TRBV28 to TRBJ1-1; TRBD1 agrees at 8 bases. V trimming: 2 bases; J trimming: 11 bases; junction bases outside the gene matches: 13. The CDR3 is 15 amino acids. From germline, CDR1 is MDHEN and CDR2 SYDVKM. CDR3 in amino acids: CASSLHSLAGGAAFF. CDR3 nucleotides: TGTGCCAGCAGTTTACATAGTCTTGCAGGGGGCGCGGCTTTCTTT.

The genes are TRBV19 and TRBJ1-5; D call uncertain. In germline, CDR1 is LNHDA, CDR2 SQIVND (reference sequence). CDR3 length: 17 amino acids. The V end was cut by 5 bases, the J end by 0 bases, with 17 bases between. This CDR3 is CASSPLPQADSNQPQHF. In DNA, the CDR3 is TGTGCCAGTAGTCCGCTGCCGCAGGCTGATAGCAATCAGCCCCAGCATTTT.

As to this clone: Its ends do not fully match the called genes, so a read error is possible. V gene TRBV6-1 combines with J gene TRBJ2-1, with D maybe TRBD1 (5 bases). The CDR3 totals 15 residues. CDR1 MNHNS and CDR2 SASEGT come from the germline V gene. The chain's CDR3 is CASSEDSFSYNEQFF. DNA of the CDR3: TGTGCCAGCAGCGAAGACAGTTTCTCCTACAATGAGCAGTTCTTC.

The chain links TRBV15 to TRBJ1-1; D gene ambiguous. The V and J ends lost 0 bases and 4 bases respectively, with 9 bases between them. From germline, CDR1 is LNHNV and CDR2 YYDKDF (reference sequence). CDR3 length: 14 amino acids. The DNA for the CDR3 is TGTGCCACCAGCAGAGAACGGGGTTTCACTGAAGCTTTCTTT. It encodes CATSRERGFTEAFF.

The rearrangement joins TRBV19 to TRBJ1-5, with D tentatively TRBD1 (6 bases). CDR1 is LNHDA and CDR2 is SQIVND in the germline V gene (reference sequence). This CDR3 spans 17 amino acids. With 0 bases removed from V and 3 bases from J, the gap between germline ends came to 15 bases. The CDR3 reads CASSIDLWRQVNQPQHF. The CDR3 region has the DNA TGTGCCAGTAGTATAGATCTATGGAGACAGGTCAATCAGCCCCAGCATTTT.

The rearrangement joins TRBV19 to TRBJ1-4; 9 nucleotides align to TRBD1. The CDR3 runs 15 residues. Unmatched junction bases numbered 8, after V lost 5 bases and J lost 7 bases. Germline values: CDR1 LNHDA, CDR2 SQIVND (reference sequence). CDR3 sequence: CASSLGTGQGEKLFF. CDR3 in DNA: TGTGCCAGTAGTCTCGGGACAGGGCAAGGTGAAAAACTGTTTTTT.

V gene TRBV7-2 combines with J gene TRBJ1-1; TRBD1 might be the D (5 bases). CDR3 length equals 13 residues. V was trimmed by 5 bases and J by 1 base, leaving 8 bases between them. Germline CDR1 SGHTA, CDR2 FQGNSA. CDR3: CASSIQGNTEAFF. CDR3 DNA sequence: TGTGCCAGCAGCATTCAGGGGAACACTGAAGCTTTCTTT.

As for this clone: One junction end does not reproduce the germline sequence, and a read error may be involved. This rearrangement joins TRBV7-8 to TRBJ2-1, with 11 bases identical to TRBD2. Per the germline V gene, CDR1 is SGHVS and CDR2 is FQNEAQ. The length of the CDR3 is 18 residues. In DNA form, the CDR3 reads TGTGCCGGCAGCCCAAGGGGTCTACTAGCGGGAGCTTACAATGAGCAGTTCTTC. Its protein product is CAGSPRGLLAGAYNEQFF.

The rearrangement links TRBV11-3 to TRBJ2-3; tentative D call: TRBD1 (5 bases). Germline V gene data show CDR1 as SGHNT and CDR2 as YENEEA. Trimming took 7 bases from V and 2 from J, leaving 13 bases between them. The CDR3 extends over 14 amino acids. The CDR3 protein is CASNERGDTDTQYF. The CDR3 coding sequence is TGTGCCAGCAACGAAAGGGGTGACACAGATACGCAGTATTTT.

The rearrangement joins TRBV19 to TRBJ2-4; 9 positions match TRBD1. The length of the CDR3 is 14 residues. The V segment lost 0 bases and the J segment 9 bases; nucleotides outside the gene matches: 3. Germline-derived CDR1 and CDR2 are LNHDA and SQIVND (reference sequence). The CDR3 sequence is CASSIDGTGSIQYF. The CDR3, as DNA: TGTGCCAGTAGTATAGACGGGACAGGGAGCATTCAGTACTTC.

V gene TRBV7-9 combines with J gene TRBJ1-5; the D is unclear. CDR1 and CDR2 (germline): SEHNR, FQNEAQ (reference sequence). This CDR3 has 16 amino acids. V lost 0 bases and J lost 4, with 13 bases in between. The DNA of the CDR3 is TGTGCCAGCAGCTTAGCGGTATTACCCGGGAATCAGCCCCAGCATTTT. Its translation is CASSLAVLPGNQPQHF.

As for this clone: Within the sample, other DNA sequences also encode this same CDR3. This chain uses TRBV9 with TRBJ2-1; possible D gene TRBD2, 6 bases. CDR3 length: 15 amino acids. The V and J ends lost 0 bases and 2 bases respectively, with 9 bases between them. CDR1 SGDLS and CDR2 YYNGEE come from the germline V gene. The CDR3 is CASSVGGATYNEQFF. CDR3 in DNA: TGTGCCAGCAGCGTAGGCGGGGCCACCTACAATGAGCAGTTCTTC.

The V call is TRBV11-2, the J call TRBJ2-7; 7 nucleotides agree with TRBD2. CDR3 size: 14 residues. J gave up 2 bases and V 3 bases, and 4 bases lay outside the gene matches. CDR1 and CDR2 (germline): SGHAT, FQNNGV. CDR3 residues: CASSLQRGPYEQYF. The CDR3 nucleotides are TGTGCCAGCAGCTTGCAGCGGGGCCCCTACGAGCAGTACTTC.

The V and J genes are TRBV19 and TRBJ2-7; unclear D gene. Germline lookup yields CDR1 LNHDA and CDR2 SQIVND (reference sequence). CDR3 length: 14 residues. Trimming left V 5 bases short and J 0 bases short, with 11 bases between. CDR3 amino acids: CASSFGPSSYEQYF. CDR3 in DNA: TGTGCCAGTAGTTTTGGGCCGAGCTCCTACGAGCAGTACTTC.

The chain links TRBV18 to TRBJ2-7; 13 bases are shared with TRBD2. Germline loops: CDR1 KGHSH, CDR2 LQKENI. V shed 3 bases, J shed 3 bases, and the junction held 5 bases outside the gene matches. The CDR3 is made up of 16 amino acids. Here the CDR3 reads CASSPLGTSGIYEQYF. In DNA form, the CDR3 reads TGTGCCAGCTCACCCCTGGGGACTAGCGGGATCTACGAGCAGTACTTC. Together with reference TRBV18 and TRBJ2-7, the CDR3 gives the full variable domain: NAGVMQNPRHLVRRRGQEARLRCSPMKGHSHVYWYRQLPEEGLKFMVYLQKENIIDESGMPKERFSAEFPKEGPSILRIQQVVRGDSAAYFCASSPLGTSGIYEQYFGPGTRLTVT.

The V call is TRBV5-4, the J call TRBJ2-7; TRBD1 matches 7 bases. V shed 0 bases and J 6 bases; nucleotides not matched to a gene: 6. The CDR3 totals 14 residues. Germline CDR1 SGHNT, CDR2 YYREEE (reference sequence). CDR3 DNA sequence: TGTGCCAGCAGCTTGGAGGGACAGTCCGCCGAGCAGTACTTC. This codes for CASSLEGQSAEQYF.

This chain joins TRBV28 and TRBJ1-2, with 10 bases fitting TRBD1. Germline V gene data show CDR1 as MDHEN and CDR2 as SYDVKM. The CDR3 is 11 amino acids. The V gene end was trimmed by 11 bases and the J gene end by 7 bases; junction bases not matched to a gene: 4. The CDR3 region is CAGQGELGYTF. Here the CDR3 DNA reads TGTGCCGGACAGGGGGAACTTGGCTACACCTTC.

The rearrangement joins TRBV5-8 to TRBJ1-2; no firm D call. The CDR3 is 14 residues long. Deletions cut 4 bases from V and 2 bases from J, with 12 bases between. In germline, CDR1 is SGHTS, CDR2 YDEGEE. As DNA, the CDR3 is TGTGCCAGCAGCAACCAGGACTTAAACTATGGCTACACCTTC. It yields the protein CASSNQDLNYGYTF. Full variable domain (missing parts from reference TRBV5-8 and TRBJ1-2): EAGVTQSPTHLIKTRGQQATLRCSPISGHTSVYWYQQALGLGLQFLLWYDEGEERNRGNFPPRFSGRQFPNYSSELNVNALELEDSALYLCASSNQDLNYGYTFGSGTRLTVV.

This chain connects TRBV19 to TRBJ2-5; a weak D match, TRBD1 (6 bases). Trimming cost V 7 bases and J 4 bases, with 13 bases left between them. There are 13 residues in the CDR3. Germline V CDR1 and CDR2: LNHDA, SQIVND (reference sequence). CDR3 residues: CASTRGPGETQYF. CDR3 nucleotides: TGTGCCAGTACCAGGGGACCGGGAGAGACCCAGTACTTC.